The T cell receptor (beta chain) under discussion was sequenced for a study of shared clonotypes between healthy human individuals (dated by TCRdb to 2018 to 2021). At the level of the whole study: A few men and a couple of women, aged 18 to 49 years, made up the cohort. Per donor, three plates each were used for CD4 naive and CD4 memory, two for CD8 naive, and one for CD8 memory. To estimate repertoire size and how much clonotypes are shared between individuals, the study performed deep sequencing of blood TCR repertoires from five healthy adults. Different laboratories and diverse techniques were used to prepare libraries and sequence TCR repertoires, to increase sequencing depth and limit assay-specific biases. Leukapheresis yielded between about 0.9 and 9 billion PBMCs per donor.

Using the deep immunoSEQ assay, multiplex PCR amplified TCR CDR3 regions from genomic DNA. Extracted genomic DNA from each cell subset was distributed evenly across all wells of several immunoSEQ 96-well plates, and each plate was treated as a replicate. Each replicate PCR for sorted subsets received around 0.2 ug genomic DNA, equal to roughly 30,000 T cell genomes. Purified libraries were measured with a Qubit 3.0 fluorometer, size-checked on a Bioanalyzer 2100, and measured again with the KAPA Library Quantification kit. Every immunoSEQ 96-well plate was sequenced on a dedicated single-read 150-cycle Illumina NextSeq 550 flow cell. The original methods were these. Because the immunoSEQ output included only junctional sequences and no quality scores, the filtering could not be the same as the filtering used for full-length reads. To assign V/J genes and CDR3, sequences were annotated against IMGT germline references using PyIR, a Python wrapper for IgBLAST v1.9. Reads were filtered out if the reads had weak V/J assignments (E-value above 1e-6), no CDR3, stop codons, out-of-frame junctions, or ambiguous translated residues. V3J clonotypes were defined as sequences sharing the same inferred V gene, J gene, and CDR3 amino acid sequence. To compute the percentage overlap between repertoires, the number of shared unique clonotypes was divided by the size of the smaller repertoire. Richness of each repertoire was evaluated using RTK rarefaction, the Chao1 estimator, and Recon v2.1 estimates of unobserved clonotypes. Generation probabilities were computed with OLGA for all TCRbeta clonotypes obtained by the gDNA method from four donors. This immuneACCESS table, as held by TCRdb, lists in-frame sequences with V and J called but not all clones. Of the missing ones, under half trace to an unresolved V gene in checked studies; the others have no known cause. V and J calls and clone size follow that table, whereas D and trimming were derived from the DNA. Recorded for this sample are millions of clones; 85% to 95% of them occurred a single time. The top ten clonotypes cover 1.7% of the sample.

Beyond this particular receptor, the publication reports: Estimated clonotype richness was generally larger for naive than for memory subsets. When a few donors were compared, the shared fraction of clonotypes was about 5.4% for naive CD4, about 4% for naive CD8, 2.3% for memory CD4, and 0.4% for memory CD8. Pairwise subsampling led to the expectation that sequencing depth would affect the degree of clonotype sharing among donors. Higher generation probabilities were observed for clonotypes shared by all four sorted-subset donors than for non-shared clonotypes. Sampling was limited to blood, and TCR repertoires in tissue likely differ from TCR repertoires in blood. The genetic and exposure-history diversity represented was limited by the small number of donors. Rarefaction of sorted-subset datasets indicated incomplete sequencing despite the large sequencing depth.

The CDR3 numbers 15 residues from cysteine through phenylalanine. Here the CDR3 DNA is all that survives: 45 bases in frame from base 1. Via the germline V gene, CDR1 is SGDLS and CDR2 YYNGEE. Relative to germline, V is 1 base shorter and J is 2 bases shorter, with 9 bases between their ends. CD8 naive samples were obtained by positive selection for CCR7 among CD45RO-negative cells, yielding a CD45RA+CCR7+ population from which TemRA cells were excluded. The donors were healthy, HIV-negative adults who had no recently reported acute infections or vaccinations. Every donor was a Caucasian adult living in Nashville, Tennessee, USA. Blood was collected by leukapheresis, and PBMCs were isolated by Ficoll-Histopaque density gradient centrifugation and then cryopreserved in liquid nitrogen vapor phase. Analytical flow cytometry was used to check the purity and quantity of every magnetically sorted T cell population. Genomic DNA was isolated from each sorted fraction and quantified by UV absorbance on a Nanodrop 2000c.

To note about this clone: The target of this receptor is not known. Base qualities are missing; no much larger clone stands one base away.

This TCR came from a man aged 18 to 29 in good health. Some clones in this sample may be carry-over from other donors' samples. Sequenced input: naive CD8+ T cells from PBMCs. Taken with the paper, the label for cell subset or site translates to: CD45RA+CCR7+. Here the chain combines TRBV9 and TRBJ2-2; TRBD2 is perhaps the D gene, given 6 matching bases. The DNA reads TGTGCCAGCAGCGTATGGGGGGATAACACCGGGGAGCTGTTTTTT. This translates into CASSVWGDNTGELFF.